Presented here are 28 T cell receptor beta chains from one specimen sequenced in a study of blood T cell repertoires in COVID-19. Sequenced by immunoSEQ multiplex PCR; TCRdb stores in-frame clones only, minus some. The data contain about 67,000 clones, roughly 89% of them seen just once; the ten biggest clones take up more than 15%. The material sequenced was peripheral blood. The receptors come from an elderly woman with acute or convalescent COVID-19.

The rearrangement links TRBV5-1 to TRBJ2-3; tentatively, D is TRBD2 (6 bases). CDR1 is SGHRS, CDR2 YFSETQ, per germline. CDR3 size: 11 residues. Trimming pared 7 bases from V and 6 bases from J, leaving 9 bases between. The CDR3 DNA is TGCGCCAGCTATGGGGGGGATACGCAGTATTTT. Translation: CASYGGDTQYF.

V usage is TRBV6-2 or TRBV6-3 and J usage is TRBJ1-5, with D maybe TRBD1 (5 bases). The germline V and J ends were trimmed by 2 bases and 11 bases, with 16 bases remaining between them. CDR1 is MNHEY and CDR2 is SVGEGT in the germline V gene. The CDR3 length is 14 residues. CDR3 DNA: TGTGCCAGCAGTTACCCGAGTCGGGGGGTAACCCAGCATTTT. It codes for CASSYPSRGVTQHF.

This clone was recorded only once. The CDR3: CASSNLWGVNQPQHF. The CDR3 DNA follows: TGCGCCAGCAGTAATCTCTGGGGGGTAAACCAGCCCCAGCATTTT. J is TRBJ1-5 and V is TRBV10-2, with D perhaps matching TRBD1 (5 bases). Germline-derived CDR1 and CDR2 are WSHSY and SAAADI. Trimming left V 5 bases short and J 7 bases short, with 18 bases between. This CDR3 spans 15 amino acids.

V and J are TRBV6-5 and TRBJ2-5, with a possible D match to TRBD1 (6 bases). This CDR3 is 13 amino acids long. Germline V gene data show CDR1 as MNHEY and CDR2 as SVGAGI. Trimming took off 6 bases at V and 1 base at J, with 9 bases between the two ends. CDR3 nucleotides: TGTGCCAGCAGAGTGGACAGCCAAGAGACCCAGTACTTC. Translation gives CASRVDSQETQYF.

The chain couples TRBV7-2 to TRBJ2-3; 8 nucleotides line up with TRBD1. CDR1 and CDR2 from the germline V gene are SGHTA and FQGNSA. Unmatched junction bases numbered 6, after V lost 5 bases and J lost 5 bases. CDR3 length: 14 residues. The CDR3 region has the DNA TGTGCCAGCAGCCCTGGACAGGGCGGAGATACGCAGTATTTT. Its protein product is CASSPGQGGDTQYF.

V is TRBV20-1 and J is TRBJ2-7; weak D call: TRBD1 (6 bases). The germline V gene has CDR1 DFQATT and CDR2 SNEGSKA (reference sequence). V was shortened by 3 bases and J by 3 bases, with 18 bases between the two germline ends. This CDR3 contains 15 residues. The CDR3 DNA sequence: TGCAGTGCTAGTTCCCTTGAGGGGGTAGTCTACGAGCAGTACTTC. This encodes CSASSLEGVVYEQYF.

This chain uses TRBV29-1 with TRBJ1-4, with 9 bases that match TRBD1. Trimming removed 5 bases from V and 6 bases from J; junction bases left unmatched: 13. Looked up from germline, CDR1 is SQVTM and CDR2 is ANQGSEA. This CDR3 spans 16 amino acids. The CDR3 DNA follows: TGCAGCGTTAACGTTGGTACAGGGGGCTTGTATGAAAAACTGTTTTTT. Translated: CSVNVGTGGLYEKLFF.

The chain couples TRBV6-5 to TRBJ1-2, with 7 bases aligning to TRBD1. V was pared by 7 bases and J by 4 bases, with 9 bases of the junction left unmatched. This CDR3 spans 14 amino acids. From germline, CDR1 is MNHEY and CDR2 SVGAGI. CDR3 sequence: CASNPGQPTYGYTF. CDR3 sequence (DNA): TGTGCCAGCAATCCGGGACAGCCTACCTATGGCTACACCTTC.

This chain connects TRBV6-5 to TRBJ1-5; D remains ambiguous. The CDR3 spans 13 residues. In germline, CDR1 is MNHEY, CDR2 SVGAGI. V gave up 7 bases and J gave up 6 bases, with 13 bases separating them. CDR3 bases: TGTGCCAGCACCCAAGGGAGGGCTCAGCCCCAGCATTTT. This encodes CASTQGRAQPQHF.

The V call is TRBV30, the J call TRBJ1-3; the D gene is possibly TRBD1 (6 bases). Germline CDR1 GTSNPN, CDR2 SVGIG (reference sequence). Trimming took off 4 bases at V and 1 base at J, with 17 bases between the two ends. The CDR3 has 16 amino acids. As DNA, the CDR3 is TGTGCCTGGACGACTTGGGGGGGGCGATCTGGAAACACCATATATTTT. This codes for CAWTTWGGRSGNTIYF.

The chain recombines TRBV20-1 with TRBJ1-5; 9 bases are shared with TRBD1. Germline CDR1 and CDR2: DFQATT and SNEGSKA (reference sequence). The CDR3 is 17 residues long. With V trimmed by 3 bases and J by 2 bases, 11 bases remained unmatched. The CDR3 DNA reads TGCAGTGCTAGTAGGGACAGGGTGGGTTTTGGCAATCAGCCCCAGCATTTT. The encoded protein is CSASRDRVGFGNQPQHF.

Remarks on this clone: Mismatch with germline at one junction end may stem from a read error. V usage is TRBV25-1 and J usage is TRBJ2-1; D call uncertain. CDR1 is MGHDK and CDR2 is SYGVNS in the germline V gene. The CDR3 runs to 11 residues. The chain's CDR3 is CASSVYSEQFF. The CDR3 DNA reads TGTGCCAGCAGTGTTTACAGTGAGCAGTTCTTC.

The chain combines TRBV18 with TRBJ2-7; D might be TRBD2 (5 bases). Trimming removed 5 bases from V and 0 bases from J, with 26 bases in between. CDR3 length equals 19 residues. From germline, CDR1 is KGHSH and CDR2 LQKENI. CDR3 in amino acids: CASSSLALGGNPNSYEQYF. The DNA of the CDR3 is TGTGCCAGCTCATCCTTAGCCCTCGGAGGAAATCCCAACTCCTACGAGCAGTACTTC.

V and J are TRBV2 and TRBJ1-5; D remains unclear. Germline assignment: CDR1 SNHLY and CDR2 FYNNEI. This CDR3 is 15 amino acids long. V lost 2 bases to trimming and J lost 7 bases, with 15 bases between them. The CDR3 is CASSESGRNYQPQHF. CDR3 bases: TGTGCCAGCAGTGAATCTGGCCGAAATTACCAGCCCCAGCATTTT.

This clone was picked up a small number of times. This chain joins TRBV5-4 and TRBJ1-2; 11 bases fit TRBD1. Trimming cost V 2 bases and J 7 bases; bases outside gene matches: 7. Germline V lookup: CDR1 SGHNT, CDR2 YYREEE (reference sequence). The CDR3 contains 15 residues. CDR3 DNA sequence: TGTGCCAGCAGCTTCCCGGGACAGGGGGTCGGTGGCTACACCTTC. Translating gives CASSFPGQGVGGYTF.

This chain joins TRBV9 and TRBJ1-1; 7 positions match TRBD1. The CDR3 extends over 14 amino acids. Germline loops: CDR1 SGDLS, CDR2 YYNGEE. V shed 3 bases, J shed 5 bases, and the junction held 7 bases outside the gene matches. CDR3 amino acids: CASSGSQGWTEAFF. CDR3 bases: TGTGCCAGCAGCGGGTCACAGGGGTGGACTGAAGCTTTCTTT.

This clone was seen only a few times. The chain has TRBV7-2 and TRBJ1-3; 8 bases fit TRBD1. CDR3 length: 18 amino acids. J was trimmed by 0 bases and V by 3 bases; bases with no gene match: 10. Looked up from germline, CDR1 is SGHTA and CDR2 is FQGNSA. CDR3 nucleotide sequence: TGTGCCAGCAGCTTTGGGCGACAGGGGCGCCTCTCTGGAAACACCATATATTTT. Its protein is CASSFGRQGRLSGNTIYF.

This chain uses TRBV19 with TRBJ2-2, with TRBD2 matching 11 bases. V trimming: 6 bases; J trimming: 8 bases; junction bases outside the gene matches: 11. Germline CDR1 is LNHDA and CDR2 is SQIVND (reference sequence). This CDR3 has 16 amino acids. The CDR3 sequence: CASSSGLAVLWGELFF. CDR3 bases: TGTGCCAGTAGCTCGGGACTAGCGGTTTTGTGGGGGGAGCTGTTTTTT.

In DNA form, the CDR3 reads TGTGCCAGCAGTTTACCGGGGTTGAGAGATACGCAGTATTTT. Translating gives CASSLPGLRDTQYF. The chain links TRBV28 to TRBJ2-3; D is possibly TRBD2 (5 bases). From germline, CDR1 is MDHEN and CDR2 SYDVKM. The ends were cut back, 2 bases at V and 5 bases at J, with 11 bases in the middle. The CDR3 is 14 amino acids.

The chain recombines TRBV5-1 with TRBJ2-1, with D possibly TRBD1 on 5 matching bases. CDR3 length equals 14 residues. Germline V CDR1 and CDR2: SGHRS, YFSETQ. Trimming took 4 bases from V and 6 from J, leaving 14 bases between them. CDR3 sequence: CASSPWTTSNEQFF. In DNA form, the CDR3 reads TGCGCCAGCAGCCCCTGGACAACGAGCAATGAGCAGTTCTTC.

The chain couples TRBV20-1 to TRBJ1-2; possible D gene TRBD1, 5 bases. The CDR3 consists of 16 residues. The V gene's germline CDR1 is DFQATT and CDR2 SNEGSKA (reference sequence). Trimming removed 3 bases at V and 6 bases at J, with 23 bases between. The CDR3 coding sequence is TGCAGTGCTAGTCTAGAAAAGGGATCCCGGGGGAATGGCTACACCTTC. Translating gives CSASLEKGSRGNGYTF.

On this clone itself: The junction does not match germline at one end; this may be a read error. This sequence joins TRBV28 and TRBJ1-2, with TRBD1 identical over 7 bases. Germline V gene data show CDR1 as MDHEN and CDR2 as SYDVKM. This CDR3 has 12 amino acids. The CDR3 DNA reads as TGTGCCAGCAGTATTCCGGGACAGCCAACACAATTC. It codes for CASSIPGQPTQF.

The chain employs TRBV7-2 and TRBJ1-4, with D unresolved. The CDR3 sequence is 15 residues long. CDR1 SGHTA and CDR2 FQGNSA come from the germline V gene. Trimming removed 0 bases at V and 6 bases at J, with 11 bases between. CDR3 sequence: CASSLAALPYEKLFF. Written as DNA, the CDR3 is TGTGCCAGCAGCTTAGCGGCCCTCCCGTATGAAAAACTGTTTTTT.

The genes are TRBV5-1 and TRBJ2-5; 8 positions agree with TRBD2. The CDR3 is 16 residues long. Per the germline V gene, CDR1 is SGHRS and CDR2 is YFSETQ. Trimming cost V 1 base and J 0 bases; bases outside gene matches: 5. CDR3 nucleotide sequence: TGCGCCAGCAGCTTGAGGCCTAGCGGGTACCAAGAGACCCAGTACTTC. As protein: CASSLRPSGYQETQYF. Variable domain in full (rest from reference TRBV5-1 and TRBJ2-5): KAGVTQTPRYLIKTRGQQVTLSCSPISGHRSVSWYQQTPGQGLQFLFEYFSETQRNKGNFPGRFSGRQFSNSRSEMNVSTLELGDSALYLCASSLRPSGYQETQYFGPGTRLLVL.

The chain employs TRBV15 and TRBJ2-7; D may be TRBD1 (7 bases). CDR1 is LNHNV, CDR2 YYDKDF, per germline (reference sequence). The CDR3 sequence is 12 residues long. The V end was cut by 8 bases, the J end by 3 bases, with 11 bases between. The CDR3 DNA reads TGTGCCACCGGTCAGGGGGGCTACGAGCAGTACTTC. Amino acids: CATGQGGYEQYF.

CDR3 sequence: CASSWDRGNTEAFF. The CDR3, as DNA: TGTGCCAGTAGTTGGGACAGGGGGAACACTGAAGCTTTCTTT. The rearrangement links TRBV19 to TRBJ1-1, with TRBD1 matching over 10 bases. This CDR3 spans 14 amino acids. Trimming took 5 bases from V and 1 from J; bases not matched to a gene: 1. Germline V gene sequence: CDR1 LNHDA, CDR2 SQIVND (reference sequence).

The V call is TRBV5-1, the J call TRBJ1-1; the D is unclear. V lost 5 bases, J lost 4 bases, and 18 bases lay in between. Germline values: CDR1 SGHRS, CDR2 YFSETQ. This CDR3 has 15 residues. CDR3 bases: TGCGCCAGCAGACTACTACGGGGAGCGGGCACTGAAGCTTTCTTT. Its protein product is CASRLLRGAGTEAFF.

The chain combines TRBV5-5 with TRBJ1-5, with D maybe TRBD1 (6 bases). Trimming removed 2 bases from V and 4 bases from J, with 13 bases in between. The CDR3 spans 15 residues. CDR1 is SGHKS, CDR2 YYEKEE, per germline (reference sequence). Written as DNA, the CDR3 is TGTGCCAGCAGCTTAATGACAGGTGGGAATCAGCCCCAGCATTTT. Protein product: CASSLMTGGNQPQHF.